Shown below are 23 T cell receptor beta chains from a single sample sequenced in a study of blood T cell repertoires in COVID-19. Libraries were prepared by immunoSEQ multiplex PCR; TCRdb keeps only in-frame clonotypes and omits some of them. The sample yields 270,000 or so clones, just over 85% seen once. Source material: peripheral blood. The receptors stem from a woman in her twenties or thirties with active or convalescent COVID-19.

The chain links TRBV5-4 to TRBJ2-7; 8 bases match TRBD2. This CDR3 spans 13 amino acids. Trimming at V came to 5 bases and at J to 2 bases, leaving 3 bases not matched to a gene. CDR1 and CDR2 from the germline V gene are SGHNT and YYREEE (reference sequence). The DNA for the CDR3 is TGTGCCAGCAGTCGGGGGGGTCCCTACGAGCAGTACTTC. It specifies CASSRGGPYEQYF.

The CDR3 here is CASSPTRDRGPGLHYGYTF. For the CDR3, the DNA is TGTGCCAGCAGTCCGACGAGGGACAGGGGACCCGGTTTGCACTATGGCTACACCTTC. The chain recombines TRBV6-2 or TRBV6-3 with TRBJ1-2; 10 nucleotides line up with TRBD1. With V trimmed by 5 bases and J by 3 bases, 18 bases remained unmatched. Germline V gives CDR1 MNHEY, CDR2 SVGEGT. This CDR3 spans 19 amino acids.

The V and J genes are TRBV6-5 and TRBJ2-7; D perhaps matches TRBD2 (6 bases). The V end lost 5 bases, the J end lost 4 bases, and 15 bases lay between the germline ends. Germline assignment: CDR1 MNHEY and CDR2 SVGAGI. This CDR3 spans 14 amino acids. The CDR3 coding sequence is TGTGCCAGCAGTCCGACGGGGGATCTGTACGAGCAGTACTTC. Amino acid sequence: CASSPTGDLYEQYF.

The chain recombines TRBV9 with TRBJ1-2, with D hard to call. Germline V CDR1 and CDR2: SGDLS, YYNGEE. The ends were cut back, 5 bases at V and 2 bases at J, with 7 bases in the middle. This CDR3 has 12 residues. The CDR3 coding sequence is TGTGCCAGCAGAGAGGCGAACTATGGCTACACCTTC. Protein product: CASREANYGYTF.

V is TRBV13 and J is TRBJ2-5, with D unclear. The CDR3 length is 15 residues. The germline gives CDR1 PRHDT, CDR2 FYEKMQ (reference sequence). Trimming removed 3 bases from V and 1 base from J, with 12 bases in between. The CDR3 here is CASSFRGWRQETQYF. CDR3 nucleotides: TGTGCCAGCAGCTTCAGAGGCTGGCGCCAAGAGACCCAGTACTTC. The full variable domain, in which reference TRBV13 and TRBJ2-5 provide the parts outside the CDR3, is AAGVIQSPRHLIKEKRETATLKCYPIPRHDTVYWYQQGPGQDPQFLISFYEKMQSDKGSIPDRFSAQQFSDYHSELNMSSLELGDSALYFCASSFRGWRQETQYFGPGTRLLVL.

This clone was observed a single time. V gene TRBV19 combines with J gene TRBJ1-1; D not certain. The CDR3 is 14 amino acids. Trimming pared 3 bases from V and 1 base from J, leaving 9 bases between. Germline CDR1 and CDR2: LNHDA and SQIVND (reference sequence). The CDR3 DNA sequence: TGTGCCAGTAGTATTCAGGTTTGGAACACTGAAGCTTTCTTT. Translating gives CASSIQVWNTEAFF.

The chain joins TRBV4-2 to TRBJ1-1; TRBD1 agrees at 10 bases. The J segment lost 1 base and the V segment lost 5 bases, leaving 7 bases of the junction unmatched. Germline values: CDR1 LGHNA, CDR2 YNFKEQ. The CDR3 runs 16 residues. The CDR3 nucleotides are TGTGCCAGCAGCAAACGACAGGGGGCGGGGAACACTGAAGCTTTCTTT. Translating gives CASSKRQGAGNTEAFF.

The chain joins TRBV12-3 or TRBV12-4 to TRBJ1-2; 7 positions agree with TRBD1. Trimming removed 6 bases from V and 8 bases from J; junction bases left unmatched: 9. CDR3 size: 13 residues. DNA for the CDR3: TGTGCCAGCAGACAGACAGGGTCCGTGGGCTACACCTTC. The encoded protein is CASRQTGSVGYTF.

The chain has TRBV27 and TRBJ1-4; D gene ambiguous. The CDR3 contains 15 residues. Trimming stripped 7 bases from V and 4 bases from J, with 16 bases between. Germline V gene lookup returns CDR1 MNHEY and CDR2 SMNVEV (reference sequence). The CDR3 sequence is CASTSMGGVNEKLFF. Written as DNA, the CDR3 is TGTGCCAGCACCTCGATGGGCGGGGTTAATGAAAAACTGTTTTTT.

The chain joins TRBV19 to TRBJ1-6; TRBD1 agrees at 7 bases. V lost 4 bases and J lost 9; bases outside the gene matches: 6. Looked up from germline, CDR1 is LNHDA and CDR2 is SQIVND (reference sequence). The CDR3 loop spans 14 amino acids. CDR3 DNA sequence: TGTGCCAGTAGTACGACAGGGATGGGTTCACCCCTCCACTTT. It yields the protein CASSTTGMGSPLHF.

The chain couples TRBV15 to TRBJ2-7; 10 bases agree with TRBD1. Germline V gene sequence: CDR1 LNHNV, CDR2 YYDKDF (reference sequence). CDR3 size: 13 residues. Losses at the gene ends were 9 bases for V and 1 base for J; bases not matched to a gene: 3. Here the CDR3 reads CATRTGGSYEQYF. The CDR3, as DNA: TGTGCCACACGGACAGGGGGTTCCTACGAGCAGTACTTC. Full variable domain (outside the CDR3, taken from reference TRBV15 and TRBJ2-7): DAMVIQNPRYQVTQFGKPVTLSCSQTLNHNVMYWYQQKSSQAPKLLFHYYDKDFNNEADTPDNFQSRRPNTSFCFLDIRSPGLGDTAMYLCATRTGGSYEQYFGPGTRLTVT.

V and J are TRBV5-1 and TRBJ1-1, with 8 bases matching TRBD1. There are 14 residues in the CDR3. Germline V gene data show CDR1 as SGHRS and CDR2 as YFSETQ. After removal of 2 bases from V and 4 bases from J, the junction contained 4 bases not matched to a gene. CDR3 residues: CASSFDRGGTEAFF. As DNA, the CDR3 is TGCGCCAGCAGCTTTGACAGGGGCGGCACTGAAGCTTTCTTT.

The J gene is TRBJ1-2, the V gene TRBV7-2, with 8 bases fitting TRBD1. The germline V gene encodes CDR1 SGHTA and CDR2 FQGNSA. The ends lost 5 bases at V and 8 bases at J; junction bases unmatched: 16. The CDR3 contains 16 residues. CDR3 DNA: TGTGCCAGCAGCCCGCGTCACCCTCAGGGGGCGGGGGGCTACACCTTC. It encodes CASSPRHPQGAGGYTF.

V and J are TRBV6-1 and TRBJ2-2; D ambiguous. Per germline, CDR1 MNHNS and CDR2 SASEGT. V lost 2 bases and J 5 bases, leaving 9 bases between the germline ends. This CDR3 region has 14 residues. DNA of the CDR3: TGTGCCAGCAGTGAAATCAGCGAAACCGGGGAGCTGTTTTTT. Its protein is CASSEISETGELFF.

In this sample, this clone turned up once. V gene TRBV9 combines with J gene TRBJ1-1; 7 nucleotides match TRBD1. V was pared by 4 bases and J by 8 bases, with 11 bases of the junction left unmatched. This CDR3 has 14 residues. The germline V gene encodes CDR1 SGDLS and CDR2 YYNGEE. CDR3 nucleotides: TGTGCCAGCAGCCCGTGGGGACAGCCAGACGAAGCTTTCTTT. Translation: CASSPWGQPDEAFF.

Here the CDR3 DNA reads TGTGCCAGCAGTGACAGGGCCCTCTTCTACGAGCAGTACTTC. It yields the protein CASSDRALFYEQYF. This chain connects TRBV2 to TRBJ2-7, with a weak D call TRBD1 (5 bases). Trimming took 3 bases from V and 3 from J, leaving 12 bases between them. This CDR3 comprises 14 residues. In germline, CDR1 is SNHLY, CDR2 FYNNEI.

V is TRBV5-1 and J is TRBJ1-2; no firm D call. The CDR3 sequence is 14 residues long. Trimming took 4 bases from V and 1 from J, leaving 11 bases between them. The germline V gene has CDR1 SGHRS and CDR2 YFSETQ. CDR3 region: CASSEEGYNYGYTF. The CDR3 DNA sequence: TGCGCCAGCAGCGAAGAGGGCTATAACTATGGCTACACCTTC.

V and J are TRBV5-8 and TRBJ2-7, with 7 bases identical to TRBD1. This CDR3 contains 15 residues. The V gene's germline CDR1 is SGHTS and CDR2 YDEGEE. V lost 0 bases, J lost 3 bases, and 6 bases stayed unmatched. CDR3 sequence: CASSLADRVYYEQYF. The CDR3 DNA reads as TGTGCCAGCAGCTTGGCCGACAGGGTGTACTACGAGCAGTACTTC.

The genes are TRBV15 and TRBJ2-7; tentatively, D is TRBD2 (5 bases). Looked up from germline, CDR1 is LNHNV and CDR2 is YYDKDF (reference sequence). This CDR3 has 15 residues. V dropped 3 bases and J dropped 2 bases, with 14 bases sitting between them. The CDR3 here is CATSSGSRGTYEQYF. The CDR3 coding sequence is TGTGCCACCAGCAGCGGATCTCGGGGAACCTACGAGCAGTACTTC.

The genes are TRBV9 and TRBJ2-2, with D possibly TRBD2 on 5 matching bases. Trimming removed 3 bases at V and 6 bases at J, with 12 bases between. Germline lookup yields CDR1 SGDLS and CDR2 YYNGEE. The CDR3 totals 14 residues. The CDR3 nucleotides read TGTGCCAGCAGCGACCGACACGGGGCCGGGGAGCTGTTTTTT. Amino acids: CASSDRHGAGELFF.

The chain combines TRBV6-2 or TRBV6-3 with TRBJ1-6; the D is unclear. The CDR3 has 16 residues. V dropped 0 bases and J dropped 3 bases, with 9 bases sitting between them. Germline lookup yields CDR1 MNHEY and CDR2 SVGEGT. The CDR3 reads CASSYSSGHYNSPLHF. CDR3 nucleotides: TGTGCCAGCAGTTACTCTTCTGGGCACTATAATTCACCCCTCCACTTT.

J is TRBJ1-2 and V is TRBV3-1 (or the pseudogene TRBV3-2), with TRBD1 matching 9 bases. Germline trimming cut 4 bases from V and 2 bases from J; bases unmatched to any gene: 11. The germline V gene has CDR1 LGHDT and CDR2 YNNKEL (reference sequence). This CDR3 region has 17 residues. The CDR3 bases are TGTGCCAGCAGCCCATGGGGGACAGGGATGGGGAACTATGGCTACACCTTC. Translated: CASSPWGTGMGNYGYTF.

The CDR3 here is CASSPTGGGTGELFF. For the CDR3, the DNA is TGCGCCAGCAGCCCTACGGGGGGCGGCACCGGGGAGCTGTTTTTT. The chain uses TRBV5-1 and TRBJ2-2, with a tentative D call TRBD2 (7 bases). V lost 4 bases, J lost 4 bases, and 14 bases lay in between. CDR3 size: 15 residues. The germline V gene encodes CDR1 SGHRS and CDR2 YFSETQ.